This TCR beta chain stems from a study of cytomegalovirus exposure and HLA in healthy donors (dated by TCRdb to about 2017). Concerning the study at large: In an earlier analysis of around 540 of the donors, 276 Gb of sequence data and 117 million unique TCR beta sequences from about 179 million T cells were reported. An early release covering 550 to 700 HLA-typed donors comprised about 290 gigabases of sequencing data and approximately 85 million unique TCR sequences. Of the 398 genotyped donors, over 65% fell in the genetic ancestry cluster associated with self-reported Caucasian donors. The study was designed to test whether signatures of past pathogen exposure could be identified by cataloging public T cell receptors. The T cell repertoires of around 730 subjects were profiled by immunosequencing and related to cytomegalovirus serostatus. In addition to the first cohort of hundreds of subjects, a separate validation cohort of 120 different subjects was used. To predict cytomegalovirus infection status, the study combined high-throughput TCR immunosequencing, statistical association of individual TCRs with disease status, and machine learning. A later analysis re-analyzed previously published TCR beta repertoires from hundreds of donors and added high-resolution HLA genotyping to study TCR occurrence patterns. The later analysis used no new phenotypic data to find candidate immune exposures, relying instead on TCR beta sequences and their occurrence across donors. To decide whether each TCR beta V gene segment behaved as functional or pseudogenic, an earlier analysis of 587 of the donors relied on high-throughput TCR beta sequencing. Donor age, sex, ethnicity and CMV serostatus were compiled alongside the repertoire data. A later genetic analysis used genome-wide SNP genotypes for 398 of the 666 donors, treating that subset as a discovery cohort. Every discovery cohort repertoire had been produced on one sequencing platform. Class I and class II HLA loci were covered by the typing at four-digit resolution. Typing coverage differed by locus: A, B, C, DRB1 and DQB1 were typed in about 620-630 donors, DQA1 in 522, DPA1 in some 570, and DPB1 in just under 490. About five DR-DQ haplotypes were treated as single units for association and clustering because of strong linkage in the cohort. Among a few hundred genotyped donors of the cohort, an average of about 240,000 unique TCR beta nucleotide sequences were sequenced per donor, roughly 20% of them non-productive. Overall study outcomes, separate from this receptor: Roughly uniform sequencing depth across donors was assumed in presence/absence analyses, although this assumption may not hold. Linkage disequilibrium might explain the correlated functional status among segregating V segments, but an unknown experimental factor could not be ruled out. The earlier analysis of 587 of the donors excluded roughly 16 rarely observed V segments, including chromosome 9 orphons, because counts were too low. A further reported finding was that TCR beta sequences accurately predicted the HLA-A and HLA-B alleles for most subjects in the first cohort. For the cohort, immune exposure information was limited to CMV serostatus. Three of the identified cytomegalovirus-associated TCR beta chains were confirmed in vitro to be specific for cytomegalovirus antigens. This cohort had only TCR beta chains sequenced, and the lack of alpha or paired-chain data limited which features could be detected. According to a later analysis, most CMV-associated TCR beta chains appeared to be HLA-restricted, and the HLA associations seemed to be driven largely by CMV exposure. Specific HLA alleles were associated with roughly 17,000 TCR beta sequences at a false discovery rate of 0.05 in a later analysis. The sequencing pipeline was judged likely to have produced a cluster of highly shared sequence variants as a technical artifact. When HLA alleles, especially DR and DQ, strongly co-occurred, TCR associations were difficult to assign to individual alleles. The authors suggested that the approach could potentially be extended to other disease states and immunological phenotypes. Cytomegalovirus status was reported to be diagnosed by the classifier with high specificity and sensitivity in both the original and validation cohorts. The study listed 150 to 200 TCR beta chains as associated with cytomegalovirus. Some IMGT-functional V segments, including TRBV6-2 and TRBV6-3, could not be told apart with the 87-base-pair reads, so those segments were excluded. HLA typing was unavailable for some donors at each locus, so association tests used only the typed subset. In a later analysis, TCR association rates were found to vary across HLA loci, with the most associated TCRs seen for DRB1 alleles and the fewest for HLA-C alleles. In a later analysis, HLA-associated TCR beta chains were found to be more clonally expanded and to have lower generation probabilities than equally common non-associated chains. In a later genetic analysis, a missense DCLRE1C variant was associated with V-gene and J-gene trimming of TCR beta chains, and the association was replicated in an independent cohort. Across donors, most TCR sequences were observed very rarely, whereas some public TCRs were present in many individuals. In a later genetic analysis, fewer N-insertions in productive TCRs were reported among donors in an Asian-associated ancestry cluster than the 666-donor mean. Broadly in line with IMGT annotations, most TCR beta V segments showed up in productive rearrangements about 87% or about 30% of the time in an earlier analysis of several hundred of the donors. A later analysis reported that several top co-occurrence clusters appeared linked to parvovirus B19, influenza, CMV and Epstein-Barr virus.

The cohort comprised 666 healthy bone marrow donors. Cohort members were all nominally healthy when sampled, although unrecorded immune exposures were likely present. The donor tested CMV seropositive, placing the donor among the 250 to 300 seropositive members of the cohort. A peripheral blood sample was provided by each donor, and peripheral blood mononuclear cells were used for TCR beta sequencing. Genomic DNA extraction from the blood cell samples was performed with the Qiagen DNeasy Blood Extraction Kit. The CDR3 sequence holds 12 residues, the cysteine and phenylalanine included. Here the CDR3 DNA is all that survives: 36 bases in frame from base 1. Trimming removed 4 bases from V and 7 bases from J, leaving 7 bases between the germline ends. Via the germline V gene, CDR1 is MNHNS and CDR2 SASEGT. This clone came up a few times. Its binding antigen is unknown. There are no base qualities to consult, and no much larger clone falls within one base.

The method was the immunoSEQ multiplex PCR assay. For the multiplex PCR, a mixture combining 60 forward primers for TCR Vbeta segments and 13 reverse primers for TCR Jbeta segments was used. The CDR3 region of rearranged TCR beta genes was amplified from genomic DNA by a multiplex PCR assay. The amplified TCR beta libraries were sequenced on the Illumina HiSeq System as 87-base-pair reads. Concerning the study's data processing: Across the 500 to 700 repertoires, a later analysis counted 80 million or so unique TCR beta chains, approximately 12 million of which were shared by at least two donors. A nearest-neighbor algorithm error-corrected the raw reads and collapsed the reads into unique sequences, merging closely related sequences to remove PCR and sequencing errors. To assign V, D and J gene segments, CDR3 sequences were aligned to IMGT reference sequences. For a sequence to be retained, a match of at least six nucleotides was required to both a V gene segment and a J gene segment. A rearrangement counted as productive if the CDR3 had no stop codons and remained in frame with V and J, and every other rearrangement counted as non-productive. Following IMGT convention, CDR3 was defined as the stretch from the second conserved V-encoded cysteine up to the conserved J-encoded phenylalanine. Sequences without an unambiguous match to a single V gene segment were excluded from the earlier analysis of over 500 of the donors. In an earlier analysis of several hundred of the donors, V segments were called functional above 56.7% productive rearrangements and were called segregating when the between-donor standard deviation exceeded 5%. To diagnose cytomegalovirus status from the catalog of TCR beta chain sequences, a statistical classification framework was built. V and J gene assignment, in a later analysis, came from comparing TCR nucleotide sequences with IMGT/GENE-DB human TR gene sequences. The TCRdist pipeline was used in a later analysis to assign CDR3 sequences and most-parsimonious VDJ recombination scenarios. In a later analysis, each TCR beta chain was defined by its CDR3 amino acid sequence together with its V-gene family, and reads lacking a unique V-gene family were excluded. To address suspected cross-contamination and a sequencing artifact, a later analysis removed 592 highly shared, low-generation-probability nucleotide sequences. In a later analysis, a clonal expansion index was calculated for each public chain from normalized within-repertoire ranks of inferred template counts. A later analysis computed generation probabilities with a VDJ recombination model fitted to out-of-frame rearrangements, and checked the results against IGoR. In a later analysis, TCR-TCR, TCR-HLA and TCR-CMV co-occurrence was scored with hypergeometric tests, and a repertoire-size bias correction was applied to TCR pairs. A later analysis estimated false discovery rates by permuting HLA or CMV assignments 20 times. In a later analysis, co-occurring TCRs were grouped using DBSCAN, with TCRdist sequence similarity added in when clustering inside HLA-allele-positive subsets. Repertoires with fewer than 30,000 or more than 120,000 public chains were left out of co-occurrence clustering, as were about five repertoires with anomalous nucleotide sharing. The table was pulled from immuneACCESS by TCRdb, which kept in-frame rearrangements only. Such tables lose some clones; where checked, under half of the loss comes from unresolved V genes, and the rest has no known cause. V, J and clone size reflect that table, while D and trimming were determined from the DNA. The sample table contains fewer than 60,000 clones; only one count was recorded for about 80% of them. 2.5% to 4% of the sample belongs to the ten largest clones.

The specimen sequenced was PBMCs. Here the chain combines TRBV6-1 and TRBJ1-4; TRBD1 is perhaps the D gene, given 6 matching bases. The sequence was obtained from a woman in her forties in good health and CMV-seropositive. The sequenced DNA is TGTGCCAGCAGTGGGGGGCTTGAAAAACTGTTTTTT. Its product reads: CASSGGLEKLFF.